Shown below are 6 T cell receptor beta chains from a single sample sequenced in a study of spatial heterogeneity in lung cancer. TCRdb re-called the 5' RACE reads with MiXCR, one entry per CDR3 protein. The repertoire holds about 1,800 distinct CDR3 sequences, with roughly a sixth as singletons. Described time point: sample taken at primary tumor resection. No cells were sorted before sequencing. The whole RNA sequenced was extracted from tumor, nontumor lung or frozen PBMC. The specimen was PBMCs, collected at surgery. These receptors originate from a male donor with early-stage non-small cell lung cancer.

This clonotype rates as medium-sized (0.01 to 0.1%). The V and J genes are TRBV12-3 or TRBV12-4 and TRBJ2-7, with D possibly being TRBD1 (5 bases). CDR3 length: 12 residues. The ends were cut back, 6 bases at V and 7 bases at J, with 13 bases in the middle. The CDR3 loop reads CASREGVGEQYF. CDR3 coding DNA: TGTGCCAGCAGGGAAGGGGTCGGGGAGCAGTACTTC.

The CDR3 loop reads CASSYPGSNSGANVLTF. Here the CDR3 DNA reads TGTGCCAGCAGCTACCCTGGGAGCAACTCTGGGGCCAACGTCCTGACTTTC. This chain uses TRBV6-4 with TRBJ2-6; weak D call: TRBD2 (5 bases). This CDR3 comprises 17 residues. V lost 6 bases, J lost 0 bases, and 15 bases lay in between. Germline CDR1 MRHNA, CDR2 SNTAGT.

This clonotype was seen many times. The gene calls are TRBV7-2 and TRBJ2-3; weak D call: TRBD1 (5 bases). CDR1 SGHTA and CDR2 FQGNSA come from the germline V gene. The CDR3 has 12 residues. The V gene lost 5 bases and the J gene lost 10 bases, with 13 bases spanning the gap. The CDR3 reads CASSVPRGAQYF. CDR3 coding DNA: TGTGCCAGCAGCGTCCCTAGGGGTGCGCAGTATTTT.

This clonotype is termed medium-sized. The CDR3, as DNA: TGTGCCAGCAGTTTTGTCGTGCTAGCGGGGGGCCGTCAAGAGACCCAGTACTTC. Translation: CASSFVVLAGGRQETQYF. This chain connects TRBV12-3 or TRBV12-4 to TRBJ2-5, with 11 bases aligning to TRBD2. With V trimmed by 3 bases and J by 2 bases, 11 bases remained unmatched. The CDR3 totals 18 residues.

This clonotype ranks as large. The V and J genes are TRBV2 and TRBJ1-2; no clear D. Trimming pared 8 bases from V and 0 bases from J, leaving 13 bases between. The germline CDR1 and CDR2 sequences are SNHLY and FYNNEI. The CDR3 covers 14 residues. For the CDR3, the DNA is TGTGCCAGCGTGGTCGCACGAGCTAACTATGGCTACACCTTC. As protein: CASVVARANYGYTF.

Relative to its sample, this clonotype is medium-sized. The chain has TRBV6-5 and TRBJ2-7; D may be TRBD1 (5 bases). This CDR3 region has 13 residues. The ends were cut back, 0 bases at V and 6 bases at J, with 9 bases in the middle. Looked up from germline, CDR1 is MNHEY and CDR2 is SVGAGI. The CDR3 DNA follows: TGTGCCAGCAGTTACTCGAAGGGGTCCGAGCAGTACTTC. This encodes CASSYSKGSEQYF.